This T cell receptor (beta chain) was recorded in a study of glioma-infiltrating T cells after dendritic cell vaccination. The PCR used 60 V beta and 13 J beta primers. Clones were read by immunoSEQ multiplex PCR, and TCRdb kept only the in-frame ones, dropping some. The sample lists more than 45,000 clones, about four fifths occurring once. Specified time point: after dendritic cell vaccination, including at tumor progression/relapse. Only patients with spare fresh-frozen tumor and over two years of follow-up were included. The sequence was obtained from a human donor with glioblastoma. The sequencing here drew on blood, taken after dendritic cell vaccination.

The CDR3 loop reads CASSPQRGTQYF. In DNA form, the CDR3 reads TGTGCCAGCAGTCCTCAGCGGGGAACGCAGTATTTT. The rearrangement uses TRBV6-6 and TRBJ2-3, with TRBD2 matching 7 bases. The CDR3 contains 12 residues. Germline CDR1 and CDR2: MNHNY and SVGAGI (reference sequence). The J segment lost 9 bases and the V segment lost 5 bases, leaving 5 bases of the junction unmatched.